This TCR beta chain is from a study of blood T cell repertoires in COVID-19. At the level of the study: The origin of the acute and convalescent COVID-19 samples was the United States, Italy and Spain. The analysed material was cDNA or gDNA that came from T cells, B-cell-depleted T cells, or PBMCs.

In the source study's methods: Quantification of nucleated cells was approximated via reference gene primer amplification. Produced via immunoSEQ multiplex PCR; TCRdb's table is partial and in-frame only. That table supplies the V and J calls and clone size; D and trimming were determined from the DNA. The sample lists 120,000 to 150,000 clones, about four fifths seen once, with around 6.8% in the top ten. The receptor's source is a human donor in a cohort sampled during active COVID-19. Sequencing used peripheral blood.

The CDR3 nucleotides read TGTGCCAGCAGTCGAAATAGCGGGGGGGCCCAAGAGACCCAGTACTTC. Its translation: CASSRNSGGAQETQYF. The V gene is TRBV3-1 (or the pseudogene TRBV3-2), the J gene TRBJ2-5; TRBD2 matches at 11 bases. The CDR3 is made up of 16 amino acids. With V trimmed by 6 bases and J by 1 base, 7 bases remained unmatched. Germline CDR1 reads LGHDT; CDR2 reads YNNKEL (reference sequence).